The 3 T cell receptor beta chains below were found in one sample sequenced in a study of patients and donors after allogeneic stem cell transplantation. Each CDR3 protein gets one entry after TCRdb re-called the RT-PCR reads with MiXCR. The sample lists 150,000 to 250,000 distinct CDR3 sequences, 41% occurring once. Sequencing used blood, either unsorted or a sorted T cell fraction (not recorded which). Receptors originate from a human donor who was either an allogeneic HSCT recipient or a stem cell or donor lymphocyte infusion donor (not recorded which). It is not recorded whose cells these are; they may come from a transplant donor.

This clonotype turned up a few times. This sequence joins TRBV5-1 and TRBJ2-7, with a weak D call TRBD2 (5 bases). The CDR3 is 14 residues long. The V and J ends lost 2 bases and 2 bases respectively, with 11 bases between them. Germline-derived CDR1 and CDR2 are SGHRS and YFSETQ. The CDR3 DNA is TGCGCCAGCAGCTTAGCGGACTCGACCTACGAGCAGTACTTC. This codes for CASSLADSTYEQYF.

This clonotype was seen only a few times. The chain employs TRBV5-1 and TRBJ2-1, with a tentative D call TRBD2 (5 bases). The germline V and J ends were trimmed by 4 bases and 3 bases, with 11 bases remaining between them. This CDR3 is built from 14 residues. Germline V gives CDR1 SGHRS, CDR2 YFSETQ. DNA of the CDR3: TGCGCCAGCAGCGCCAGGAGGCGCTACAATGAGCAGTTCTTC. Protein product: CASSARRRYNEQFF.

This clonotype was detected a few times. The V and J genes are TRBV11-2 and TRBJ2-7, with a possible D match to TRBD1 (6 bases). The CDR3 is made up of 13 amino acids. The V end lost 5 bases, the J end lost 3 bases, and 11 bases lay between the germline ends. Per germline, CDR1 SGHAT and CDR2 FQNNGV. The CDR3: CASSLGHDYEQYF. The DNA for the CDR3 is TGTGCCAGCAGCCTGGGACACGACTACGAGCAGTACTTC.